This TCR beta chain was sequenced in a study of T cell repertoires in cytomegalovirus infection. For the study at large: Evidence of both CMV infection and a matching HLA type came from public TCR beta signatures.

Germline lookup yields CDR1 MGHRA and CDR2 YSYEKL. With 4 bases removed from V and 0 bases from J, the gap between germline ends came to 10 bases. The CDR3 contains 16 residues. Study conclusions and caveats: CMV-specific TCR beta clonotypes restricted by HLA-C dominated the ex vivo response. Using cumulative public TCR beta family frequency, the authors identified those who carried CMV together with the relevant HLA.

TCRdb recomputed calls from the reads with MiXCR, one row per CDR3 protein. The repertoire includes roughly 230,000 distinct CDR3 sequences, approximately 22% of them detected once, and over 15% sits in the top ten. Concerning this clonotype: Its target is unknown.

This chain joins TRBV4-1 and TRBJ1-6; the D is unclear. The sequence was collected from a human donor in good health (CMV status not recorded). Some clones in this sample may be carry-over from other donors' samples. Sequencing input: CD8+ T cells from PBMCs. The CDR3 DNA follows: TGCGCCAGCAGCCCCCGTCAGAGCTCCTATAATTCACCCCTCCACTTT. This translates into CASSPRQSSYNSPLHF.